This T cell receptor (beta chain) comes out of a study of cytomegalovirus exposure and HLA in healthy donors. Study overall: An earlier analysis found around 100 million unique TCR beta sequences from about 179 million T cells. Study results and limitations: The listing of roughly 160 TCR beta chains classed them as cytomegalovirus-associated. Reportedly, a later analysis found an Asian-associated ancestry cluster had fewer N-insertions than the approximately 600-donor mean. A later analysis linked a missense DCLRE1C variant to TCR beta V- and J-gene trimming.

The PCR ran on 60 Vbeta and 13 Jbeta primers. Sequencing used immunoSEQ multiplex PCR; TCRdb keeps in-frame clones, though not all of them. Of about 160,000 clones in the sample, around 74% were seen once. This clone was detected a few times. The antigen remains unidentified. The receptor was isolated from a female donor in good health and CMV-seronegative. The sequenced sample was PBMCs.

DNA for the CDR3: TGCAGCGTCGGGAAAACTGAAGCTTTCTTT. Amino acids: CSVGKTEAFF. The chain has TRBV29-1 and TRBJ1-1; D call uncertain. From germline, CDR1 is SQVTM and CDR2 ANQGSEA. Trimming left V 6 bases short and J 5 bases short, with 7 bases between. The CDR3 covers 10 residues.